This T cell receptor beta chain was retrieved from a study of human thymus T cells (dated by TCRdb to 2018 to 2021). About the study as a whole: The study used fewer than ten infant thymus samples plus four related peripheral blood samples to characterize TCR alpha and beta repertoires. Donor ages ranged from about 6 to 244 days, and the cohort comprised about 6 male and a couple of female infants.

What the work shows at the level of the full study, not this receptor alone: Biased V and J gene segment usage appeared to be present in both thymic and peripheral blood repertoires. Highly overlapping thymic TCR repertoires among unrelated individuals were reported in the related research. On average, thymus samples gave 750,000 to 950,000 unique TCRB clonotypes, whereas blood samples gave 80,000 to 85,000.

There are 17 amino acids in the CDR3, from cysteine to phenylalanine inclusive. Just the 51-base CDR3 DNA is kept, in frame starting at base 1. At the junction V is shortened by 3 bases and J by 6 bases; bases outside the gene matches: 15. The germline V gene yields SGHVS for CDR1 and FQNEAQ for CDR2. TCRB and TCRAD loci were amplified from a standardized quantity of quality-controlled genomic DNA using the immunoSEQ multiplex PCR assay. Amplicons spanned the V(D)J region at a length sufficient to cover the CDR3 and identify V and J genes. The amplicons were sequenced on an Illumina platform via the commercial immunoSEQ service. From the authors' description of their analysis: Corrections for primer bias and sequencing errors followed previously described methods, while TCRAD and TCRB definitions were based on the IMGT database. Repertoires were analysed with immunoSEQ Analyzer 3.0 and VDJTools, covering basic statistics, V/J segment usage, diversity estimates, rarefaction and pairwise overlap. Diversity was estimated with Chao1, ChaoE, Efron-Thisted, Shannon and inverse Simpson indices, and also on datasets down-sampled to the smallest sample. Repertoire overlap used strict matching of CDR3 nucleotide sequence, V gene and J gene, with Jaccard-based multidimensional scaling clustering. Here the immuneACCESS table is served through TCRdb, limited to in-frame sequences with V and J called. Missing clones are a known gap in these copies; in checked studies unresolved V genes cover under half, and the rest lacks a known reason. D and trimming come from the DNA, and the V and J calls and clone size come from that table. The sample yields fewer than 85,000 clones; 85% to 95% were counted once. Around 0.037% of the sample goes to the ten largest clones.

Comments on this clone: It lacks a known antigen. No qualities accompany the bases; no much larger clone lies one base away.

Thymus tissue was collected as surgical resects that were removed during corrective cardiac surgery. Donors were immunologically healthy infants undergoing open corrective cardiac surgery for congenital heart defects in Finland. After being mechanically released from the tissue, thymocytes were kept at -70 degrees C in pellets of about 8.5-32 million cells. A QIAsymphony instrument was used to extract genomic DNA from frozen cell pellets. This TCR came from a girl in the first two years of life with a congenital heart defect but otherwise immunologically healthy. The rearranged chain carries TRBV7-8 and TRBJ2-3; 7 nucleotides in the junction match TRBD2. The sequenced material came from thymus tissue. The nucleotides are TGTGCCAGCAGCTTCCATCTTACGGGAGGACCGCCGGATACGCAGTATTTT. The translation is CASSFHLTGGPPDTQYF.